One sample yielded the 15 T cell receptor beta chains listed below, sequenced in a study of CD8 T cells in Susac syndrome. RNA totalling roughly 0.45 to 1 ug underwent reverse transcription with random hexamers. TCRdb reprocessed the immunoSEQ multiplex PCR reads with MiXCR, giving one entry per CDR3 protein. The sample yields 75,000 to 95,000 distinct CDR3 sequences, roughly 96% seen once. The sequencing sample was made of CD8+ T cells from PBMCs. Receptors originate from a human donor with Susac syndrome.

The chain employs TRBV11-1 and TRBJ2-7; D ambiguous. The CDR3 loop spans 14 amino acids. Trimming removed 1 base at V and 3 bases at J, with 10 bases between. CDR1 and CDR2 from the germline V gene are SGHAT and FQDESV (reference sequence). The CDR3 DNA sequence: TGTGCCAGCAGCTTAGAGGAGTACAGCTACGAGCAGTACTTC. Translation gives CASSLEEYSYEQYF.

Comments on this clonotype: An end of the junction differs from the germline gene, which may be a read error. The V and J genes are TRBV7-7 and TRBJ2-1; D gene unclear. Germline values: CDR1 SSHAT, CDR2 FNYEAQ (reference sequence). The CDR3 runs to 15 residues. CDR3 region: CASSPDPYSGNEQFF. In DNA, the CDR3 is TGTGCTAGCAGCCCGGACCCCTACTCCGGCAATGAGCAGTTCTTC.

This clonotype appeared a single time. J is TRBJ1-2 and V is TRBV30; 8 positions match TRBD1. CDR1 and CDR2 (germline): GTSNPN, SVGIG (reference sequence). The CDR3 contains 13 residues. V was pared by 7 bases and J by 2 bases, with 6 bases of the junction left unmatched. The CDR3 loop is CALHRGTNYGYTF. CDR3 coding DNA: TGTGCCTTGCACAGGGGGACAAACTATGGCTACACCTTC.

The CDR3 DNA reads as TGCAGTGCTAGAGATCTCGATAGCTACGAGCAGTACTTC. The encoded protein is CSARDLDSYEQYF. The V and J genes are TRBV20-1 and TRBJ2-7; the D is unclear. The V end was cut by 0 bases, the J end by 3 bases, with 9 bases between. The CDR3 runs to 13 residues. CDR1 and CDR2 (germline): DFQATT, SNEGSKA (reference sequence).

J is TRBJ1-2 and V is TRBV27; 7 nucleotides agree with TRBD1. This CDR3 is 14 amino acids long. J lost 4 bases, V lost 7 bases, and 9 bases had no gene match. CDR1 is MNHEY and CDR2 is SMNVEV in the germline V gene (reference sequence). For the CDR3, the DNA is TGTGCCAGCACTCCGTCGACAGGGTCCTATGGCTACACCTTC. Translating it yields CASTPSTGSYGYTF.

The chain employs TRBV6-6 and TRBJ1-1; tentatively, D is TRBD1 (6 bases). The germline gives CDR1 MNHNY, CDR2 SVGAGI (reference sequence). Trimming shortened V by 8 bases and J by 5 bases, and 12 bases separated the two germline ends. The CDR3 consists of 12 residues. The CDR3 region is CASHDTGTEAFF. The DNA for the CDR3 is TGTGCCAGCCACGATACAGGGACTGAAGCTTTCTTT.

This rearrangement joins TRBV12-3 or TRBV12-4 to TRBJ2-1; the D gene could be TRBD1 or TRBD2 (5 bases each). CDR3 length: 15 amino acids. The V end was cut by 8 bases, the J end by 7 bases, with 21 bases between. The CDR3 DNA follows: TGTGCCAGCCTCCGGGGCGGGTCAGTGTCGAATGAGCAGTTCTTC. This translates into CASLRGGSVSNEQFF.

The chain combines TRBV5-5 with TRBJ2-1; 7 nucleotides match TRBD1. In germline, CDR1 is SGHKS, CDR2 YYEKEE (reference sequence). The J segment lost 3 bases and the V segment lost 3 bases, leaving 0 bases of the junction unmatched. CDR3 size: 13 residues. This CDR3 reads CASSWDSYNEQFF. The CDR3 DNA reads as TGTGCCAGCAGCTGGGACAGCTACAATGAGCAGTTCTTC. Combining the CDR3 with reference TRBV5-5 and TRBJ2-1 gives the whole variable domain DAGVTQSPTHLIKTRGQQVTLRCSPISGHKSVSWYQQVLGQGPQFIFQYYEKEERGRGNFPDRFSARQFPNYSSELNVNALLLGDSALYLCASSWDSYNEQFFGPGTRLTVL.

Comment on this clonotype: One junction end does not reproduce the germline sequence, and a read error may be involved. DNA of the CDR3: TGTGCCAGCAGTCTCCTAGAGGGCCAGAAAAATTTT. This sequence encodes CASSLLEGQKNF. The gene calls are TRBV12-3 or TRBV12-4 and TRBJ1-4; D gene uncertain. CDR3 length equals 12 residues.

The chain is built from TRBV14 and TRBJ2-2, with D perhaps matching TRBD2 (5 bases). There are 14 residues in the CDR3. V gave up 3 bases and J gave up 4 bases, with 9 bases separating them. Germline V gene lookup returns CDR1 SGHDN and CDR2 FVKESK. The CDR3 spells CASSQMTITGELFF. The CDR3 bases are TGTGCCAGCAGCCAGATGACTATCACCGGGGAGCTGTTTTTT.

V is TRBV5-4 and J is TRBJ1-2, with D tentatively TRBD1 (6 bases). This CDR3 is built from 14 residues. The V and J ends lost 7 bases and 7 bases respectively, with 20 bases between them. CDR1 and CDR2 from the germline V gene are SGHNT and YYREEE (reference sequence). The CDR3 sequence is CASGSRGEGFGYTF. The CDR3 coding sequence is TGTGCCAGCGGCAGCAGGGGAGAGGGCTTTGGCTACACCTTC. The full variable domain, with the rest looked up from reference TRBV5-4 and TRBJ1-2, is ETGVTQSPTHLIKTRGQQVTLRCSSQSGHNTVSWYQQALGQGPQFIFQYYREEENGRGNFPPRFSGLQFPNYSSELNVNALELDDSALYLCASGSRGEGFGYTFGSGTRLTVV.

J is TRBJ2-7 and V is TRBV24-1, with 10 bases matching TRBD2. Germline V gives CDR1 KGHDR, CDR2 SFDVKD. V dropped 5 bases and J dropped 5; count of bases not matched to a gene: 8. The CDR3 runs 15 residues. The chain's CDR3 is CATSGEAGGHDEQYF. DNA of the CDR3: TGTGCCACCAGTGGAGAAGCGGGGGGGCACGACGAGCAGTACTTC.

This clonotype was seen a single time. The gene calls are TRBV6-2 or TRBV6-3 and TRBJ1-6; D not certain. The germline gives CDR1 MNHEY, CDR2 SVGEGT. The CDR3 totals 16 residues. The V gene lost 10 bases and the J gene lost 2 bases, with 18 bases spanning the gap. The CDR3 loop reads CATRSGQRPYNSPLHF. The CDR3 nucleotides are TGTGCCACTAGGAGCGGTCAACGGCCCTATAATTCACCCCTCCACTTT.

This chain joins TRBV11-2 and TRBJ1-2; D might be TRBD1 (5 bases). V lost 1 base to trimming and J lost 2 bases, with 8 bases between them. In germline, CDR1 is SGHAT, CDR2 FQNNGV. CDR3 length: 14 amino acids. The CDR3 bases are TGTGCCAGCAGCTTAGCCGGACACAACTATGGCTACACCTTC. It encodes CASSLAGHNYGYTF. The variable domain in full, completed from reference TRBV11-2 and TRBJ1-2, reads EAGVAQSPRYKIIEKRQSVAFWCNPISGHATLYWYQQILGQGPKLLIQFQNNGVVDDSQLPKDRFSAERLKGVDSTLKIQPAKLEDSAVYLCASSLAGHNYGYTFGSGTRLTVV.

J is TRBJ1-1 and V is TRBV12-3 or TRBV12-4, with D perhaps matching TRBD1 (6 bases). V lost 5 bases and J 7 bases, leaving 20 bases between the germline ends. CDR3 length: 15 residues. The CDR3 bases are TGTGCCAGCAGTGGGTTTGCCGCGGGGGGCGGTGAAGCTTTCTTT. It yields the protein CASSGFAAGGGEAFF.